The 29 T cell receptor beta chains below come from one sample, sequenced in a study of CD8+ T cells in alopecia areata (dated by TCRdb to the late 2010s). This specimen's treatment or condition label, per the study, means: oral pan-JAK inhibitor, 5-10 mg twice daily. Libraries were made using the immunoSEQ multiplex PCR assay. For TCR sequencing, RNA was extracted from every sample and reverse transcribed into cDNA to serve as template. Here the immuneACCESS table is served through TCRdb, limited to in-frame sequences with V and J called. Missing clones are a known gap in these copies; in checked studies unresolved V genes cover under half, and the rest lacks a known reason. A total of fewer than 200,000 clones appear in this sample, approximately 59% of them only once. 16% of the sample goes to the ten largest clones. The sequences come from CD4+ T cells sorted from blood, collected at week 56, from a patient treated with tofacitinib. All receptors come from a human donor with alopecia areata.

The chain recombines TRBV7-3 with TRBJ1-6, with 7 bases lining up with TRBD1. This CDR3 region has 14 residues. CDR1 is SGHTA, CDR2 FQGTGA, per germline. V dropped 2 bases and J dropped 7; count of bases not matched to a gene: 2. CDR3: CASSLSGGNSPLHF. CDR3 nucleotide sequence: TGTGCCAGCAGCTTATCAGGGGGAAATTCACCCCTCCACTTT.

The gene calls are TRBV30 and TRBJ2-2; D possibly matches TRBD1 or TRBD2 (6 bases each). Germline V gives CDR1 GTSNPN, CDR2 SVGIG (reference sequence). The V end was cut by 2 bases, the J end by 7 bases, with 11 bases between. This CDR3 has 13 amino acids. The DNA of the CDR3 is TGTGCCTGGAGTACGGGGGCAGGCGGGGAGCTGTTTTTT. The encoded protein is CAWSTGAGGELFF.

The rearrangement links TRBV20-1 to TRBJ2-3; D perhaps matches TRBD2 (6 bases). Germline V lookup: CDR1 DFQATT, CDR2 SNEGSKA (reference sequence). The CDR3 has 11 amino acids. Here the CDR3 DNA reads TGCGGGGGGAGACAGACAGATACGCAGTATTTT. Its protein product is CGGRQTDTQYF.

This chain links TRBV19 with TRBJ2-7, with D unclear. Germline CDR1 is LNHDA and CDR2 is SQIVND (reference sequence). Deletions cut 5 bases from V and 6 bases from J, with 20 bases between. CDR3 size: 15 residues. For the CDR3, the DNA is TGTGCCAGTAGTCTCGGTCGACAAACCCGCCGCGAGCAGTACTTC. Its protein is CASSLGRQTRREQYF.

The chain employs TRBV5-1 and TRBJ2-5; possible D gene TRBD1, 7 bases. The CDR3 extends over 15 amino acids. Trimming pared 2 bases from V and 5 bases from J, leaving 16 bases between. CDR1 is SGHRS and CDR2 is YFSETQ in the germline V gene. CDR3 coding DNA: TGCGCCAGCAGCTTCCAGGGGGGCGGCTTGGAGACCCAGTACTTC. Translated: CASSFQGGGLETQYF. Full variable domain (rest looked up from reference TRBV5-1 and TRBJ2-5): KAGVTQTPRYLIKTRGQQVTLSCSPISGHRSVSWYQQTPGQGLQFLFEYFSETQRNKGNFPGRFSGRQFSNSRSEMNVSTLELGDSALYLCASSFQGGGLETQYFGPGTRLLVL.

This clone was detected only a few times. V gene TRBV29-1 combines with J gene TRBJ1-1; D gene unclear. The V gene lost 0 bases and the J gene lost 6 bases, with 8 bases spanning the gap. CDR3 length: 12 residues. Germline-derived CDR1 and CDR2 are SQVTM and ANQGSEA. The CDR3 loop is CSVEDLRSEAFF. The DNA for the CDR3 is TGCAGCGTTGAAGATCTCCGATCTGAAGCTTTCTTT.

With regard to this clone: A much more abundant neighbour one base away suggests this may be a read error. CDR3 residues: CASSLASGGATDTQYF. The CDR3 DNA sequence: TGTGCCAGCAGCTTAGCGAGCGGGGGGGCCACAGATACGCAGTATTTT. The V call is TRBV7-8, the J call TRBJ2-3, with 10 nucleotides matching TRBD2. The ends lost 0 bases at V and 2 bases at J; junction bases unmatched: 2. The CDR3 extends over 16 amino acids. The germline V gene encodes CDR1 SGHVS and CDR2 FQNEAQ.

The rearrangement joins TRBV29-1 to TRBJ1-1; the D is unclear. Germline CDR1 reads SQVTM; CDR2 reads ANQGSEA. With 4 bases removed from V and 0 bases from J, the gap between germline ends came to 12 bases. This CDR3 contains 14 residues. CDR3 nucleotide sequence: TGCAGCGTTGGGGTCTATCTCTTGAACACTGAAGCTTTCTTT. Translation: CSVGVYLLNTEAFF.

This chain joins TRBV29-1 and TRBJ2-1; D may be TRBD2 (6 bases). Germline loops: CDR1 SQVTM, CDR2 ANQGSEA. The CDR3 is made up of 16 amino acids. V was cut by 5 bases and J by 3 bases, with 20 bases left in between. CDR3 sequence reads: CSVLVGGRRVYNEQFF. In nucleotides, the CDR3 is TGCAGCGTTTTAGTGGGGGGTAGAAGGGTCTACAATGAGCAGTTCTTC.

This clone was picked up a small number of times. The J gene is TRBJ1-1, the V gene TRBV19, with D unclear. From germline, CDR1 is LNHDA and CDR2 SQIVND (reference sequence). CDR3 length: 13 residues. V was clipped by 4 bases and J by 4 bases, with 10 bases between them. CDR3 residues: CASSTSTGTEAFF. In nucleotides, the CDR3 is TGTGCCAGTAGTACCTCGACGGGCACTGAAGCTTTCTTT.

The rearrangement uses TRBV2 and TRBJ2-1, with TRBD2 matching 14 bases. Looked up from germline, CDR1 is SNHLY and CDR2 is FYNNEI. This CDR3 is 15 amino acids long. V shed 3 bases, J shed 8 bases, and the junction held 3 bases outside the gene matches. Here the CDR3 DNA reads TGTGCCAGCAGTGACATGGGACTAGCGGGGGATGAGCAGTTCTTC. This encodes CASSDMGLAGDEQFF.

CDR3 sequence (DNA): TGTGCCTGGGCCCGGGACGGCCTTTACAATGAGCAGTTCTTC. Translating gives CAWARDGLYNEQFF. The V call is TRBV30, the J call TRBJ2-1, with D perhaps matching TRBD1 or TRBD2 (5 bases each). Trimming left V 5 bases short and J 4 bases short, with 15 bases between. Germline loops: CDR1 GTSNPN, CDR2 SVGIG (reference sequence). The CDR3 runs to 14 residues.

The chain couples TRBV27 to TRBJ2-4, with D unclear. V lost 5 bases and J 2 bases, leaving 16 bases between the germline ends. Germline V CDR1 and CDR2: MNHEY, SMNVEV (reference sequence). The CDR3 is made up of 16 amino acids. CDR3 nucleotide sequence: TGTGCCAGCAGTACGCTTAAGACTGATACCAAAAACATTCAGTACTTC. It codes for CASSTLKTDTKNIQYF.

V usage is TRBV10-3 and J usage is TRBJ1-5, with 8 bases that match TRBD1. Unmatched junction bases numbered 4, after V lost 8 bases and J lost 4 bases. This CDR3 contains 13 residues. Germline CDR1 ENHRY, CDR2 SYGVKD. The CDR3 region is CAICRDRNQPQHF. Written as DNA, the CDR3 is TGTGCCATCTGCCGGGACAGGAATCAGCCCCAGCATTTT.

V usage is TRBV29-1 and J usage is TRBJ2-3; tentatively, D is TRBD1 (6 bases). The CDR3 runs 18 residues. The germline V gene encodes CDR1 SQVTM and CDR2 ANQGSEA. Trimming cost V 2 bases and J 5 bases, with 26 bases left between them. This CDR3 reads CSVETAKGGDRSGDTQYF. The CDR3 DNA follows: TGCAGCGTTGAAACCGCCAAAGGGGGTGACAGGTCCGGAGATACGCAGTATTTT.

The chain is built from TRBV29-1 and TRBJ1-5, with no clear D. In germline, CDR1 is SQVTM, CDR2 ANQGSEA. V was cut by 4 bases and J by 5 bases, with 12 bases left in between. The CDR3 spans 13 residues. CDR3 sequence reads: CSVGQNTYQPQHF. CDR3 sequence (DNA): TGCAGCGTTGGTCAAAACACTTATCAGCCCCAGCATTTT.

The chain employs TRBV18 and TRBJ2-1, with D perhaps matching TRBD1 or TRBD2 (5 bases each). CDR1 is KGHSH and CDR2 is LQKENI in the germline V gene. Deletions cut 4 bases from V and 7 bases from J, with 17 bases between. The CDR3 spans 15 residues. The CDR3 nucleotides are TGTGCCAGCTCACGTGGTGAGGGGCCTCGAAATGAGCAGTTCTTC. This codes for CASSRGEGPRNEQFF.

The rearrangement uses TRBV15 and TRBJ2-1; perhaps TRBD1 as D (6 bases). Germline lookup yields CDR1 LNHNV and CDR2 YYDKDF (reference sequence). This CDR3 is built from 18 residues. Trimming left V 8 bases short and J 0 bases short, with 23 bases between. The CDR3 sequence: CATRTILVTDSSYNEQFF. CDR3 nucleotide sequence: TGTGCCACCCGCACTATACTAGTTACGGACAGCTCCTACAATGAGCAGTTCTTC.

In its sample, this clone was seen many times. This chain links TRBV14 with TRBJ2-1; 10 nucleotides match TRBD2. V gave up 0 bases and J gave up 6 bases; unmatched junction bases: 8. From germline, CDR1 is SGHDN and CDR2 FVKESK. The CDR3 contains 17 residues. The CDR3 DNA is TGTGCCAGCAGCCAAGATGGGTTACTAGCGGGGTCCAATGAGCAGTTCTTC. It specifies CASSQDGLLAGSNEQFF.

In this sample, this clone turned up a few times. The chain employs TRBV27 and TRBJ1-4, with 7 nucleotides matching TRBD1. The CDR3 is 14 amino acids. V lost 6 bases, J lost 7 bases, and 8 bases stayed unmatched. Germline V gene lookup returns CDR1 MNHEY and CDR2 SMNVEV (reference sequence). CDR3 loop: CASRHPGGGEKLFF. The CDR3 DNA is TGTGCCAGCAGGCACCCAGGGGGTGGTGAAAAACTGTTTTTT.

This chain joins TRBV7-2 and TRBJ2-3; TRBD2 agrees at 7 bases. V trimming: 5 bases; J trimming: 0 bases; junction bases outside the gene matches: 11. The germline V gene has CDR1 SGHTA and CDR2 FQGNSA. The CDR3 is 17 amino acids. The CDR3 nucleotides read TGTGCCAGCAGCCAAGCCCCCGCGGGACTAAGCACAGATACGCAGTATTTT. Translation gives CASSQAPAGLSTDTQYF.

V usage is TRBV9 and J usage is TRBJ1-1, with D perhaps TRBD1 (5 bases). This CDR3 has 15 amino acids. V gave up 3 bases and J gave up 1 base, with 13 bases separating them. Germline V gene lookup returns CDR1 SGDLS and CDR2 YYNGEE. The CDR3: CASSARGDWNTEAFF. The CDR3 bases are TGTGCCAGCAGCGCGCGAGGGGACTGGAACACTGAAGCTTTCTTT.

This sequence joins TRBV11-3 and TRBJ1-2, with D perhaps matching TRBD1 (6 bases). V lost 4 bases to trimming and J lost 2 bases, with 17 bases between them. Germline CDR1 reads SGHNT; CDR2 reads YENEEA. The CDR3 runs 16 residues. Here the CDR3 reads CASSSPSGTRNYGYTF. Written as DNA, the CDR3 is TGTGCCAGCAGCTCCCCCTCCGGGACAAGAAACTATGGCTACACCTTC. The whole variable domain, remainder taken from reference TRBV11-3 and TRBJ1-2, is EAGVVQSPRYKIIEKKQPVAFWCNPISGHNTLYWYLQNLGQGPELLIRYENEEAVDDSQLPKDRFSAERLKGVDSTLKIQPAELGDSAVYLCASSSPSGTRNYGYTFGSGTRLTVV.

The genes are TRBV6-5 and TRBJ1-5, with 7 bases lining up with TRBD1. Looked up from germline, CDR1 is MNHEY and CDR2 is SVGAGI. The CDR3 loop spans 13 amino acids. V lost 5 bases to trimming and J lost 4 bases; unmatched junction nucleotides: 2. The chain's CDR3 is CASSDRDNQPQHF. The DNA for the CDR3 is TGTGCCAGCAGTGACAGGGATAATCAGCCCCAGCATTTT.

V is TRBV5-6 and J is TRBJ1-5, with 8 positions matching TRBD1. The CDR3 sequence is 14 residues long. The germline CDR1 and CDR2 sequences are SGHDT and YYEEEE. The V segment lost 4 bases and the J segment 2 bases; nucleotides outside the gene matches: 2. CDR3 in amino acids: CASSIQGGNQPQHF. The CDR3, as DNA: TGTGCCAGCAGCATACAGGGGGGCAATCAGCCCCAGCATTTT.

CDR3 sequence (DNA): TGTGCCAGCAGCCAACTACAGGAGAACACTGAAGCTTTCTTT. It translates to CASSQLQENTEAFF. The chain joins TRBV4-2 to TRBJ1-1, with D tentatively TRBD1 (5 bases). CDR1 LGHNA and CDR2 YNFKEQ come from the germline V gene. Trimming removed 2 bases at V and 1 base at J, with 8 bases between. The CDR3 is made up of 14 amino acids.

The chain uses TRBV6-5 and TRBJ1-2; D perhaps matches TRBD1 (5 bases). With 10 bases removed from V and 2 bases from J, the gap between germline ends came to 14 bases. Germline CDR1 is MNHEY and CDR2 is SVGAGI. The CDR3 is made up of 13 amino acids. The chain's CDR3 is CANYSPGNYGYTF. For the CDR3, the DNA is TGTGCCAACTATTCCCCAGGGAACTATGGCTACACCTTC.

This clone was seen more than once but under ten times. This sequence joins TRBV30 and TRBJ1-1; tentative D call: TRBD1 (6 bases). Germline CDR1 is GTSNPN and CDR2 is SVGIG (reference sequence). The V end lost 4 bases, the J end lost 1 base, and 22 bases lay between the germline ends. This CDR3 has 17 residues. In DNA, the CDR3 is TGTGCCTGGACTATTCCTCCCCCCGGGACAAAGAACACTGAAGCTTTCTTT. It encodes CAWTIPPPGTKNTEAFF.

This sequence joins TRBV4-2 and TRBJ2-1; D is possibly TRBD1 (7 bases). With 0 bases removed from V and 3 bases from J, the gap between germline ends came to 12 bases. The CDR3 contains 16 residues. Germline CDR1 reads LGHNA; CDR2 reads YNFKEQ. CDR3 sequence (DNA): TGTGCCAGCAGCCAAGATCAGGGGGGAGGCTACAATGAGCAGTTCTTC. Translating gives CASSQDQGGGYNEQFF.